This TCR beta chain was identified during a study of CD8+ T cells in alopecia areata. Looking at the study overall: The drug, oral tofacitinib, was given to treated patients at 5 to 10 mg twice daily. Whole-study findings and limits: Persistence in scalp and blood during tofacitinib was observed for many expanded lesional clones. Only a single nonresponder existed, so baseline CD8+ expansion links stay unclear.

On this clone: Antigen: not known.

Regarding treatment: oral pan-JAK inhibitor, 5-10 mg twice daily. The CDR3 totals 12 residues. V was clipped by 2 bases and J by 11 bases; unmatched bases: 3. Germline V CDR1 and CDR2: SQVTM, ANQGSEA. RNA extraction was followed by reverse transcription into cDNA, which acted as the sequencing template. Sequencing used immunoSEQ multiplex PCR; TCRdb keeps in-frame clones, though not all of them. The sample shows about 190,000 clones, 50% to 60% of them seen only once. The TCR originated in a human donor with alopecia areata. Sample: CD4+ T cells sorted from blood, taken at week 4, from a patient treated with tofacitinib. V and J are TRBV29-1 and TRBJ2-4; 10 bases are shared with TRBD2. Written as DNA, the CDR3 is TGCAGCGTTGAACTAGCGGGAGAGTTTCAGTACTTC. This sequence encodes CSVELAGEFQYF.